This T cell receptor (beta chain) was identified in a study of beta chain features in type 1 diabetes. Trimming shortened V by 0 bases and J by 4 bases, and 15 bases separated the two germline ends. Germline-derived CDR1 and CDR2 are LGHNA and YNFKEQ. The CDR3 spans 16 residues. The sequenced template was cDNA made from the entire isolated RNA. The assay was immunoSEQ multiplex PCR, and TCRdb's table has in-frame clones only and misses some. The sample carries around 180,000 clones, less than 15% recorded once. This receptor was taken from a woman younger than 35 in good health. Sequenced material: central memory CD4+ T cells from blood. The genes are TRBV4-2 and TRBJ1-1; D ambiguous. The CDR3 loop reads CASSQDAAATGTEAFF. Written as DNA, the CDR3 is TGTGCCAGCAGCCAAGATGCGGCAGCGACGGGCACTGAAGCTTTCTTT.